This TCR beta chain was sequenced for a study of cytomegalovirus exposure and HLA in healthy donors. Findings of the study overall: Later analysis suggested links between common viral pathogens and several top significant clusters. Through in vitro validation, three CMV-associated chains were shown to be specific for CMV antigens.

The PCR employed 60 Vbeta primers together with 13 Jbeta primers. The data were produced by immunoSEQ multiplex PCR, yet TCRdb's version contains in-frame clones alone and is incomplete. The sample has about 120,000 clones, about 74% seen once. CDR1 MNHEY and CDR2 SMNVEV come from the germline V gene (reference sequence). V lost 3 bases and J 5 bases, leaving 10 bases between the germline ends. The CDR3 is 13 amino acids. Remarks on this clone: Its specificity is unknown.

The chain couples TRBV27 to TRBJ2-5; a weak D match, TRBD1 (5 bases). The sample taken for sequencing was PBMCs. This TCR was recovered from a woman in her forties in good health and CMV-seropositive. CDR3 sequence: CASSLGRGETQYF. Here the CDR3 DNA reads TGTGCCAGCAGTTTGGGGCGCGGTGAGACCCAGTACTTC.